The T cell receptor (beta chain) described here comes from a study of PD-L1 blockade in urothelial cancer (dated by TCRdb to 2015 to 2018). A note on the overall study: All patients started therapy in about 2014 and received atezolizumab 1,200 mg intravenously every 3 weeks. Pretreatment blood TCR-seq was available for about 30 patients, at least one posttreatment blood collection was obtained for around 24 patients, and tumor TCR-seq was available for around 24 patients. The study, an exploratory multi-omic analysis, examined somatic, immune and clinical correlates of response to PD-L1 blockade with atezolizumab in urothelial cancer. TCR sequencing covered pretreatment tumor samples and matched, serially collected peripheral blood taken before and after atezolizumab treatment. Blood samples were analyzed at two time points: 3 weeks after treatment start (second dose) and 6 weeks after treatment start. Durable clinical benefit meant progression-free survival longer than 6 months, and TCR features were also tested against progression-free and overall survival. Durable clinical benefit was achieved by nine patients but not by the remaining 20. An ECOG performance status of 0 or 1 was recorded for the patients, and 0 to 3 prior chemotherapy regimens had been received by the patients. About 85% of the 29 patients were males with bladder-origin urothelial cancer, and about 65% of the roughly 30 reported a prior smoking history. Blood samples yielded a median of 141,255 T cells and some 80,000 unique TCRs, with median clonality roughly 0.085. In the same patients, whole exome sequencing and RNA sequencing of pretreatment tumors were performed in addition to TCR sequencing. Overall results and qualifications from the work: Small sample size (n ≈ 29) and many exploratory analyses mean the results are intended to be hypothesis-generating. Improved progression-free and overall survival was found to be associated with pretreatment peripheral blood TCR clonality below the median. Greater expansion of tumor-associated TCR clones in peripheral blood 3 weeks after the start of treatment was observed in patients with durable benefit (n ≈ 22, p = 0.022).

To estimate absolute template abundance from read counts, synthetic TCR analog templates were spiked into each PCR. The immunoSEQ assay used bias-controlled V and J gene primers to amplify TCRbeta CDR3 regions from genomic DNA. Sequencing of rearranged TCRbeta segments was done at approximately 20X coverage. Regarding the original processing steps: Clustering was used to correct sequencing errors, and CDR3s were annotated against IMGT so that V, D and J genes could be assigned. Downstream analyses used only productive TCRbeta rearrangements and left out out-of-frame or stop-codon sequences. Clonality was computed as one minus Shannon entropy normalized by the log of the number of unique productive sequences. Clones differing between time points or between blood and tumor were identified by Fisher's exact test with Benjamini-Hochberg correction at adjusted p below 0.01. The table comes from immuneACCESS by way of TCRdb, which keeps in-frame sequences with V and J called. Part of the clones is missing from these tables; in studies checked, under half for an unresolved V gene and the rest for unknown reasons. Clone size and the V and J calls come from that table; the DNA yielded D and trimming. The sample table holds some 71,000 clones, of which more than 75% were seen once. Of the sample, more than 13% is held by the ten largest clones.

Interpreted using the paper, the time point label stands for: pretreatment peripheral blood. A total of under 35 patients with locally advanced or metastatic urothelial carcinoma, treated at Memorial Sloan Kettering on a trial protocol, made up the cohort. Peripheral blood mononuclear cells were collected pretreatment and during treatment, with between 1 and 8 total time points per patient. The Qiagen DNeasy Blood extraction kit was used to purify genomic DNA from total PBMCs and tumor samples. PBMCs were collected pretreatment and during treatment, and were isolated and stored as previously described. Sequences MGHRA (CDR1) and YSYEKL (CDR2) are obtained from the germline V gene. Measured from the cysteine to the phenylalanine, the CDR3 is 15 residues long. Just the 45-base CDR3 DNA is kept, in frame starting at base 1. The germline ends are 16 bases apart after V is trimmed by 4 bases and J by 7 bases.

As to this clone: What antigen it recognizes has not been identified. No base quality values were provided; no much bigger clone lies one nucleotide off.

This clonotype originated in a man aged 60 to 75 with urothelial cancer. Specimen: PBMCs, collected around atezolizumab (anti-PD-L1) treatment. The V gene is TRBV4-1 and the J gene is TRBJ2-2; perhaps TRBD1 is the D gene, with 5 bases matching. The DNA sequence is TGCGCCAGCAGCCCCAGGGCCCTCCACAACGGGGAGCTGTTTTTT. The resulting protein is CASSPRALHNGELFF.